The T cell receptor beta chain described here comes from a study of T-cell reconstitution after alpha-beta-depleted transplantation in children. Unique molecular identifiers were incorporated into the prepared TCRbeta library. TCRdb ran MiXCR on the PCR reads and lists one entry per CDR3 protein. The sample gives about 640,000 distinct CDR3 sequences, 16% of which show up once; about 1.1% is in the top ten. The CDR3 runs 18 residues. Between the trimmed V and J ends, which lost 5 bases and 3 bases, there was a span of 23 bases. This clonotype was recorded many times. This clonotype originated in a human donor who donated a stem cell graft to a child with acute myeloid leukemia. This chain connects TRBV12-3 or TRBV12-4 to TRBJ2-1; either TRBD1 or TRBD2 may fit D (6 bases each). Here the sequenced sample was PBMCs from the stem cell graft donor, taken from the stem cell graft. The CDR3 DNA sequence: TGTGCCAGCAGTGGCGGGGTTCAACAGGGATCCCTCTACAATGAGCAGTTCTTC. Amino acid sequence: CASSGGVQQGSLYNEQFF.